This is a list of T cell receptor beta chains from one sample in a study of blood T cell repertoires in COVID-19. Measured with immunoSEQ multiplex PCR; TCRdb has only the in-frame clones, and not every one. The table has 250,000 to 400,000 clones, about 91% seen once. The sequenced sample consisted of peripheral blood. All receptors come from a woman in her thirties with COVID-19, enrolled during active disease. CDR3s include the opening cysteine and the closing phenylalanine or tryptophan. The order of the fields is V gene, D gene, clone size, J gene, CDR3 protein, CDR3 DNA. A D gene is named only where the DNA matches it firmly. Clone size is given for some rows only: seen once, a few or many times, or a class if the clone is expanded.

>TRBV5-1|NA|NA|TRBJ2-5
CASSRVGGTAAQYF
TGCGCCAGCAGCCGAGTAGGCGGAACAGCGGCCCAGTACTTC
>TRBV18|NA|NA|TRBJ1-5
CASAKEYSNQPQHF
TGTGCCAGCGCAAAAGAGTACAGCAATCAGCCCCAGCATTTT
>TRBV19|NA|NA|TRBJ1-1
CASSIEGGTEAFF
TGTGCCAGTAGTATCGAGGGGGGGACTGAAGCTTTCTTT
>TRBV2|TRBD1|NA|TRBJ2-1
CASIGTGLNEQFF
TGTGCCAGCATTGGGACAGGGCTCAATGAGCAGTTCTTC
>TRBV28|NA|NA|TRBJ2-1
CASSFLRGPYNEQFF
TGTGCCAGCAGTTTCTTACGTGGGCCCTACAATGAGCAGTTCTTC
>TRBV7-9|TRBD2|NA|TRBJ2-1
CASTVGAGEAYNEQFF
TGTGCCAGCACCGTGGGTGCGGGGGAGGCCTACAATGAGCAGTTCTTC
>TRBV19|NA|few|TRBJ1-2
CASSIGRVYGYTF
TGTGCCAGTAGTATAGGCAGGGTCTATGGCTACACCTTC
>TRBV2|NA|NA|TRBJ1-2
CASSADSWTVGYTF
TGTGCCAGCAGCGCGGATTCCTGGACAGTTGGCTACACCTTC
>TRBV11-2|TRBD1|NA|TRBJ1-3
CASSSLPGTARGNTIYF
TGTGCCAGCAGCTCACTACCCGGGACAGCGCGGGGAAACACCATATATTTT
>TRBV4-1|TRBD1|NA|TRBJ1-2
CASSEAGTGLNGYTF
TGCGCCAGCAGCGAGGCCGGGACAGGTCTAAATGGCTACACCTTC
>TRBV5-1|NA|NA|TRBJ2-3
CASSLTPGASGTDTQYF
TGCGCCAGCAGCTTAACCCCGGGAGCAAGTGGCACAGATACGCAGTATTTT
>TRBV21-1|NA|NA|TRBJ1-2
CASNSVRETETDYGYTF
TGTGCCAGCAACTCAGTCCGGGAGACGGAGACCGACTATGGCTACACCTTC
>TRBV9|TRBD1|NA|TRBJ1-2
CASSVGTGYGYTF
TGTGCCAGCAGCGTTGGGACAGGCTATGGCTACACCTTC
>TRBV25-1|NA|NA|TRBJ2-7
CASSDPLTYEQYF
TGTGCCAGCAGTGATCCCCTAACCTACGAGCAGTACTTC
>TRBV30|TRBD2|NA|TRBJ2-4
CAWSQVVAGVPLAKNIQYF
TGTGCCTGGAGCCAGGTAGTAGCGGGGGTCCCTTTAGCCAAAAACATTCAGTACTTC
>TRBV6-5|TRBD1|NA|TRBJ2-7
CASNGDSYEQYF
TGTGCCAGCAATGGGGACAGCTACGAGCAGTACTTC
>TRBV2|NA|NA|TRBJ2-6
CASSFTGYVLTF
TGTGCCAGCAGTTTTACAGGGTACGTCCTGACTTTC
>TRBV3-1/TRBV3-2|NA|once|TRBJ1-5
CASSQDLGGGNQPQHF
TGTGCCAGCAGCCAAGATCTGGGGGGTGGCAATCAGCCCCAGCATTTT
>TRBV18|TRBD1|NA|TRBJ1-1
CASSTRGDTEAFF
TGTGCCAGCTCAACCAGGGGGGACACTGAAGCTTTCTTT
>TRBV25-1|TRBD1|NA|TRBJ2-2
CASSPGTGDTGELFF
TGTGCCAGCAGCCCCGGGACAGGGGACACCGGGGAGCTGTTTTTT
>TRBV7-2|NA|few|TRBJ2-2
CASSFVSSTGELFF
TGTGCCAGCAGCTTCGTGTCTTCCACCGGGGAGCTGTTTTTT
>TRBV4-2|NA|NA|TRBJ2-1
CASSQVAGNEQFF
TGTGCCAGCAGCCAAGTGGCAGGCAATGAGCAGTTCTTC
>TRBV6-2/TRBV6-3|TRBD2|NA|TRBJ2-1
CASSPVLAGGYNEQFF
TGTGCCAGCAGCCCTGTGCTAGCGGGGGGGTACAATGAGCAGTTCTTC
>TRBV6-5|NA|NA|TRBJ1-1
CASRTGKDTEAFF
TGTGCCAGCCGTACGGGGAAGGACACTGAAGCTTTCTTT
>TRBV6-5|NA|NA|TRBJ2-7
CASSYGQAPTYEQYF
TGTGCCAGCAGTTACGGGCAGGCCCCTACCTACGAGCAGTACTTC
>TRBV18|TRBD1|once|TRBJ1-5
CASSSRDSRNQPQHF
TGTGCCAGCTCATCCCGGGACAGCCGCAATCAGCCCCAGCATTTT
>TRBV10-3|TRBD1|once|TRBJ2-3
CAAQGLSTDTQYF
TGTGCCGCACAGGGGCTTAGCACAGATACGCAGTATTTT
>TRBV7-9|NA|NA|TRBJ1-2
CASSLGGRGFFRHGYTF
TGTGCCAGCAGCTTAGGGGGTCGCGGGTTTTTCCGTCATGGCTACACCTTC
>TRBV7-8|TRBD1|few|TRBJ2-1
CASSVDRVGNEQFF
TGTGCCAGCAGCGTAGACAGGGTTGGCAATGAGCAGTTCTTC
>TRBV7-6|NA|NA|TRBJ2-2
CASSSDVGLAGGELFF
TGTGCCAGCAGCTCCGATGTCGGGCTAGCCGGCGGGGAGCTGTTTTTT
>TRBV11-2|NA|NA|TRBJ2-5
CASSLGPERRETQYF
TGTGCCAGCAGCCTCGGCCCGGAACGGAGAGAGACCCAGTACTTC
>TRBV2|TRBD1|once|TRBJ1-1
CAVLGRQGLNTEAFF
TGTGCCGTACTAGGGCGACAGGGTTTGAACACTGAAGCTTTCTTT
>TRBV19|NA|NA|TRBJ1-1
CASSQGGDREAFF
TGTGCCAGTAGCCAAGGGGGGGACCGTGAAGCTTTCTTT
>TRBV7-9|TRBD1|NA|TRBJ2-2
CASSPPRQGDTGELFF
TGTGCCAGCAGCCCCCCCCGACAGGGAGACACCGGGGAGCTGTTTTTT
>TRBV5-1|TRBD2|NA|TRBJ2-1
CASSSGTSGANNEQFF
TGCGCCAGCAGCAGCGGGACTAGCGGGGCAAACAATGAGCAGTTCTTC
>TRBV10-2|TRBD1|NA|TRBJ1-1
CASRTGHIAPNTEAFF
TGCGCCAGCAGGACAGGGCATATCGCGCCGAACACTGAAGCTTTCTTT
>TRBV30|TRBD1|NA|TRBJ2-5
CAWSEGTGVIQETQYF
TGTGCCTGGAGTGAGGGGACAGGGGTTATCCAAGAGACCCAGTACTTC
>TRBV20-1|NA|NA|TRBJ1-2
CSAKQGEGYTF
TGCAGTGCCAAACAGGGAGAGGGCTACACCTTC
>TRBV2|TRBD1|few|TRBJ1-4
CASSESGQGFEKLFF
TGTGCCAGCAGCGAATCGGGACAGGGATTCGAAAAACTGTTTTTT
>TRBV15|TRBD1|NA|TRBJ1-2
CATSGTRQGYGYTF
TGTGCCACCAGCGGAACTAGACAGGGCTATGGCTACACCTTC
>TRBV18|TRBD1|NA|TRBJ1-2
CASSPRGTGLNYGYTF
TGTGCCAGCTCACCAAGGGGGACAGGGCTCAACTATGGCTACACCTTC
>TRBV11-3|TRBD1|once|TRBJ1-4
CASSSKGQIASDGVKLFF
TGTGCCAGCAGCTCTAAGGGACAGATTGCTTCTGACGGGGTAAAACTGTTTTTT
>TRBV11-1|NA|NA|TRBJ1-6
CASSLDSNSPLHF
TGTGCCAGCAGCCTGGACAGTAATTCACCCCTCCACTTT
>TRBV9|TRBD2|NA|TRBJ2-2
CASSVEGGAAGELFF
TGTGCCAGCAGCGTAGAGGGAGGGGCGGCCGGGGAGCTGTTTTTT
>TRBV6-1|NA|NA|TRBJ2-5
CASSEVRGGETQYF
TGTGCCAGCAGTGAAGTCAGGGGCGGAGAGACCCAGTACTTC